These 27 T cell receptor beta chains were sequenced from one sample in a study of OX40 agonist ivuxolimab in advanced cancers. The protocol was immunoSEQ multiplex PCR, while the TCRdb copy is restricted to in-frame clones and leaves out a portion. The profile covers 13,000 to 15,000 clones, with under 85% appearing a single time and about 30% taken by the ten largest. Sequencing was performed on CD4+ or CD8+ T cells sorted from blood, taken in a trial of the OX40 agonist ivuxolimab. These receptors were collected from an adult with an advanced solid tumor such as melanoma, head and neck, liver or kidney cancer.

By frequency in the sample, this clone is hyperexpanded. The chain carries TRBV29-1 and TRBJ2-3, with 7 bases fitting TRBD2. V shed 2 bases and J 2 bases; nucleotides not matched to a gene: 10. The CDR3 has 16 residues. Germline V gene lookup returns CDR1 SQVTM and CDR2 ANQGSEA. Written as DNA, the CDR3 is TGCAGCGTTGAAAGGTTGGAGGGACTACCCACAGATACGCAGTATTTT. Its translation is CSVERLEGLPTDTQYF.

The chain couples TRBV5-1 to TRBJ2-5; 8 bases are a match to TRBD1. The germline gives CDR1 SGHRS, CDR2 YFSETQ. The CDR3 contains 13 residues. The trim removed 4 bases at V and 5 bases at J, leaving 4 bases unmatched. CDR3 bases: TGCGCCAGCAGCCTAGGACAGGGCGAGACCCAGTACTTC. Translating it yields CASSLGQGETQYF.

The chain combines TRBV11-2 with TRBJ2-3, with a possible D match to TRBD1 (7 bases). Trimming cost V 5 bases and J 3 bases, with 18 bases left between them. The CDR3 runs 16 residues. The germline V gene encodes CDR1 SGHAT and CDR2 FQNNGV. The CDR3 DNA reads TGTGCCAGCAGCCAATTCAGGGGGAGGTTTACAGATACGCAGTATTTT. This translates into CASSQFRGRFTDTQYF.

By share, this clone counts as medium-sized. This chain uses TRBV11-3 with TRBJ2-7, with no clear D. The CDR3 loop spans 17 amino acids. V was shortened by 4 bases and J by 0 bases, with 19 bases between the two germline ends. Looked up from germline, CDR1 is SGHNT and CDR2 is YENEEA. The DNA for the CDR3 is TGTGCCAGCAGCTCGACGTTAGACGAAAACGGCTCCTACGAGCAGTACTTC. It codes for CASSSTLDENGSYEQYF.

This chain links TRBV29-1 with TRBJ1-2; possibly TRBD1 for D (5 bases). Deletions cut 5 bases from V and 0 bases from J, with 13 bases between. Germline CDR1 reads SQVTM; CDR2 reads ANQGSEA. This CDR3 spans 14 amino acids. CDR3 in amino acids: CSVPNGGPNYGYTF. In DNA form, the CDR3 reads TGCAGCGTTCCAAATGGGGGACCTAACTATGGCTACACCTTC.

The rearrangement uses TRBV28 and TRBJ2-7; 8 bases are a match to TRBD1. CDR1 MDHEN and CDR2 SYDVKM come from the germline V gene. CDR3 size: 14 residues. The V segment lost 6 bases and the J segment 3 bases; nucleotides outside the gene matches: 7. The CDR3 reads CASRLGQGDYEQYF. DNA for the CDR3: TGTGCCAGCAGACTCGGACAGGGAGACTACGAGCAGTACTTC.

The V gene is TRBV9, the J gene TRBJ1-1; the D is unclear. V dropped 4 bases and J dropped 1 base, with 14 bases sitting between them. This CDR3 is built from 15 residues. Per germline, CDR1 SGDLS and CDR2 YYNGEE. For the CDR3, the DNA is TGTGCCAGCAGCCCAAATTATTGGGGGAACACTGAAGCTTTCTTT. Protein sequence: CASSPNYWGNTEAFF.

The J gene is TRBJ2-1, the V gene TRBV11-2; perhaps TRBD2 as D (6 bases). CDR3 length: 14 residues. The germline V gene encodes CDR1 SGHAT and CDR2 FQNNGV. V gave up 4 bases and J gave up 5 bases, with 12 bases separating them. DNA for the CDR3: TGTGCCAGCAGCTCCGGAGGGCCACACAATGAGCAGTTCTTC. It yields the protein CASSSGGPHNEQFF.

This rearrangement joins TRBV27 to TRBJ2-3, with TRBD1 as a possible D gene (5 bases). Germline V gives CDR1 MNHEY, CDR2 SMNVEV (reference sequence). The germline V and J ends were trimmed by 2 bases and 1 base, with 10 bases remaining between them. The CDR3 has 15 residues. CDR3: CASSLAGYGTDTQYF. The CDR3 DNA is TGTGCCAGCAGTTTAGCAGGGTACGGCACAGATACGCAGTATTTT.

In this sample, this clone is medium-sized. V usage is TRBV11-3 and J usage is TRBJ2-7; D call uncertain. CDR1 and CDR2 (germline): SGHNT, YENEEA. V was cut by 1 base and J by 5 bases, with 6 bases left in between. This CDR3 is 12 amino acids long. CDR3 sequence reads: CASSLAWDEQYF. For the CDR3, the DNA is TGTGCCAGCAGCTTAGCGTGGGACGAGCAGTACTTC.

The chain joins TRBV11-2 to TRBJ2-7, with 8 nucleotides matching TRBD1. From germline, CDR1 is SGHAT and CDR2 FQNNGV. This CDR3 is built from 13 residues. V was pared by 6 bases and J by 4 bases, with 5 bases of the junction left unmatched. CDR3 sequence: CASRDRGGYEQYF. The CDR3 DNA sequence: TGTGCCAGCAGAGACAGGGGAGGATACGAGCAGTACTTC.

V gene TRBV4-1 combines with J gene TRBJ2-7; possibly TRBD2 for D (6 bases). Trimming took 1 base from V and 4 from J, leaving 20 bases between them. The germline gives CDR1 MGHRA, CDR2 YSYEKL. CDR3 size: 17 residues. The CDR3 sequence is CASSQANILSSAYEQYF. The CDR3 bases are TGCGCCAGCAGCCAAGCGAACATCCTATCTAGCGCTTACGAGCAGTACTTC.

The rearrangement links TRBV20-1 to TRBJ2-7; D remains unclear. Germline loops: CDR1 DFQATT, CDR2 SNEGSKA (reference sequence). The CDR3 is 11 residues long. Trimming removed 2 bases at V and 0 bases at J, with 2 bases between. The CDR3 here is CSARSSYEQYF. In DNA, the CDR3 is TGCAGTGCTAGATCCTCCTACGAGCAGTACTTC.

The chain uses TRBV28 and TRBJ1-2; D is uncertain. V shed 0 bases and J shed 2 bases, with 4 bases lying between them. This CDR3 contains 13 residues. Per germline, CDR1 MDHEN and CDR2 SYDVKM. The DNA for the CDR3 is TGTGCCAGCAGTTTATGGGGGAACTATGGCTACACCTTC. Amino acids: CASSLWGNYGYTF.

This chain connects TRBV27 to TRBJ1-5; D unclear. Germline V gives CDR1 MNHEY, CDR2 SMNVEV (reference sequence). The V end lost 7 bases, the J end lost 7 bases, and 5 bases lay between the germline ends. This CDR3 has 10 residues. The CDR3 sequence is CASNTQPQHF. CDR3 coding DNA: TGTGCCAGCAACACGCAGCCCCAGCATTTT.

This chain joins TRBV7-6 and TRBJ1-3, with 8 bases fitting TRBD1. Trimming removed 4 bases from V and 4 bases from J; junction bases left unmatched: 9. Germline values: CDR1 SGHVS, CDR2 FNYEAQ. This CDR3 contains 16 residues. The CDR3 bases are TGTGCCAGCAGCTCCCGACTGACAGGGGTGGGAAACACCATATATTTT. Amino acid sequence: CASSSRLTGVGNTIYF.

The rearrangement links TRBV9 to TRBJ2-3, with 10 nucleotides matching TRBD2. With V trimmed by 0 bases and J by 5 bases, 9 bases remained unmatched. The germline CDR1 and CDR2 sequences are SGDLS and YYNGEE. The CDR3 length is 17 residues. The chain's CDR3 is CASSVGASGSSRDTQYF. The CDR3 DNA sequence: TGTGCCAGCAGCGTAGGAGCTAGCGGGAGTTCCAGAGATACGCAGTATTTT.

The gene calls are TRBV29-1 and TRBJ1-1; unclear D gene. Germline CDR1 is SQVTM and CDR2 is ANQGSEA. The V and J ends lost 7 bases and 1 base respectively, with 7 bases between them. This CDR3 is built from 11 residues. The DNA for the CDR3 is TGCAGCGCCGTTACGAACACTGAAGCTTTCTTT. This codes for CSAVTNTEAFF.

V usage is TRBV5-6 and J usage is TRBJ1-1; D not resolved. Germline CDR1 reads SGHDT; CDR2 reads YYEEEE. The CDR3 loop spans 12 amino acids. V was cut by 2 bases and J by 8 bases, with 10 bases left in between. The CDR3 nucleotides read TGTGCCAGCAGCTTAGAAAAACACGAAGCTTTCTTT. Residues: CASSLEKHEAFF.

The chain links TRBV5-1 to TRBJ2-1, with TRBD2 matching 8 bases. The germline gives CDR1 SGHRS, CDR2 YFSETQ. This CDR3 comprises 15 residues. With V trimmed by 4 bases and J by 4 bases, 7 bases remained unmatched. The CDR3 is CASSQGTSAYNEQFF. The CDR3 region has the DNA TGCGCCAGCAGCCAAGGGACTAGTGCATACAATGAGCAGTTCTTC.

The chain combines TRBV7-2 with TRBJ2-7; 10 bases match TRBD2. The V gene's germline CDR1 is SGHTA and CDR2 FQGNSA. V shed 1 base and J 3 bases; nucleotides not matched to a gene: 3. The CDR3 extends over 15 amino acids. The CDR3 DNA follows: TGTGCCAGCAGCTTAGTAGCGGGAGGCGACTACGAGCAGTACTTC. This encodes CASSLVAGGDYEQYF.

The V gene is TRBV28, the J gene TRBJ1-4; D perhaps matches TRBD1 (5 bases). The germline V gene has CDR1 MDHEN and CDR2 SYDVKM. The CDR3 has 18 residues. The V end lost 3 bases, the J end lost 7 bases, and 24 bases lay between the germline ends. The CDR3: CASSFAPPGRVGGEKLFF. The CDR3 nucleotides read TGTGCCAGCAGTTTCGCACCGCCCGGGAGGGTTGGGGGTGAAAAACTGTTTTTT.

This chain connects TRBV27 to TRBJ2-7; D uncertain. Germline V gene lookup returns CDR1 MNHEY and CDR2 SMNVEV (reference sequence). CDR3 length: 14 residues. V dropped 4 bases and J dropped 2 bases, with 12 bases sitting between them. The CDR3 DNA follows: TGTGCCAGCAGTTCGGCCCTCGGGCCCTACGAGCAGTACTTC. Amino acid sequence: CASSSALGPYEQYF.

V is TRBV6-1 and J is TRBJ1-2; D not resolved. This CDR3 region has 15 residues. CDR1 and CDR2 (germline): MNHNS, SASEGT. V gave up 6 bases and J gave up 4 bases, with 18 bases separating them. The CDR3 protein is CASREASQEGYGYTF. The DNA for the CDR3 is TGTGCCAGCAGGGAGGCTTCTCAAGAGGGCTATGGCTACACCTTC.

This clone is labeled as medium-sized. The chain links TRBV5-4 to TRBJ1-1, with 8 positions matching TRBD1. This CDR3 has 15 residues. Per germline, CDR1 SGHNT and CDR2 YYREEE (reference sequence). V lost 3 bases to trimming and J lost 0 bases; unmatched junction nucleotides: 4. The CDR3 protein is CASSWDRTLNTEAFF. For the CDR3, the DNA is TGTGCCAGCAGCTGGGACAGGACCCTGAACACTGAAGCTTTCTTT.

The chain couples TRBV9 to TRBJ2-7; 9 nucleotides align to TRBD1. Trimming took 3 bases from V and 2 from J; bases not matched to a gene: 3. CDR1 SGDLS and CDR2 YYNGEE come from the germline V gene. The CDR3 extends over 14 amino acids. The CDR3: CASSAGTGPYEQYF. The CDR3 DNA reads as TGTGCCAGCAGCGCGGGGACAGGGCCCTACGAGCAGTACTTC.

The rearrangement links TRBV19 to TRBJ2-5; D gene unclear. V was shortened by 5 bases and J by 5 bases, with 18 bases between the two germline ends. The CDR3 is made up of 15 amino acids. Germline V gene lookup returns CDR1 LNHDA and CDR2 SQIVND (reference sequence). The CDR3 DNA is TGTGCCAGTAGTGCCGCCTTTAGAGAATTGGAGACCCAGTACTTC. Its protein product is CASSAAFRELETQYF.